The TCR beta chain described here comes from a study of blood T cell repertoires in COVID-19. Study context: The origin of the acute and convalescent COVID-19 samples was the United States, Italy and Spain. Nucleic acid was either cDNA or gDNA, and it came from T cells, B-cell-depleted T cells, or PBMCs.

The CDR3 is 14 amino acids. Germline V lookup: CDR1 SGHRS, CDR2 YFSETQ. V trimming: 3 bases; J trimming: 3 bases; junction bases outside the gene matches: 5. Per the study methods: Amplification of reference gene primers was used by the study to estimate nucleated cell counts. Libraries were prepared by immunoSEQ multiplex PCR; TCRdb keeps only in-frame clonotypes and omits some of them. The DNA gave D and trimming, while V, J and clone size come from that table. The data show under 100,000 clones, 70% to 90% seen once. The clonotype originates from a middle-aged man with acute or convalescent COVID-19. Sequenced: peripheral blood. V and J are TRBV5-1 and TRBJ2-7; 8 nucleotides match TRBD1. The CDR3 loop reads CASSSQGAGYEQYF. In nucleotides, the CDR3 is TGCGCCAGCAGCTCCCAGGGGGCGGGCTACGAGCAGTACTTC.